The clone carrying this T cell receptor beta chain was counted a few times. The sample belongs to a study of early T cells in non-severe SARS-CoV-2 infection. TCRdb reprocessed the 5' RACE reads via MiXCR and lists one record per CDR3 protein. The sample lists 37,000 or so distinct CDR3 sequences, roughly 6.2% occurring once. Specimen: whole blood. The receptor was derived from an adult who was a healthcare worker with PCR-confirmed SARS-CoV-2 infection or an uninfected control (not recorded which).

CDR3 region: CASSLIGLSGELFF. The CDR3, as DNA: TGCGCCAGCAGCTTGATCGGACTATCCGGGGAGCTGTTTTTT. This chain connects TRBV5-1 to TRBJ2-2, with a weak D call TRBD2 (6 bases). CDR3 size: 14 residues. Germline V gene lookup returns CDR1 SGHRS and CDR2 YFSETQ. V was clipped by 1 base and J by 6 bases, with 10 bases between them.